The 21 T cell receptor beta chains given below trace back to one sample, sequenced in a study of cytotoxic CD8 clonotypes in ibrutinib-treated CLL. The table came from immunoSEQ multiplex PCR; TCRdb's copy has only in-frame clones and leaves some out. The sample records approximately 140,000 clones, 60% to 85% being singletons. The sequencing here drew on PBMCs, taken after 12 months of ibrutinib treatment. These TCRs come from a human donor with chronic lymphocytic leukemia.

V is TRBV7-2 and J is TRBJ2-6; no definite D call. Per germline, CDR1 SGHTA and CDR2 FQGNSA. The ends were cut back, 1 base at V and 0 bases at J, with 10 bases in the middle. There are 17 residues in the CDR3. The CDR3 here is CASSLVELISGANVLTF. CDR3 DNA sequence: TGTGCCAGCAGCTTAGTTGAGCTCATCTCTGGGGCCAACGTCCTGACTTTC.

The gene calls are TRBV20-1 and TRBJ2-3, with D hard to call. The germline CDR1 and CDR2 sequences are DFQATT and SNEGSKA (reference sequence). Trimming shortened V by 1 base and J by 6 bases, and 5 bases separated the two germline ends. The CDR3 spans 11 residues. The CDR3 loop is CSARVGDTQYF. CDR3 bases: TGCAGTGCTAGAGTTGGGGATACGCAGTATTTT.

The sample holds one count of this clone. The V call is TRBV28, the J call TRBJ2-7, with D possibly being TRBD1 or TRBD2 (5 bases each). The germline gives CDR1 MDHEN, CDR2 SYDVKM. This CDR3 region has 14 residues. V gave up 8 bases and J gave up 4 bases, with 18 bases separating them. The chain's CDR3 is CASYGEGTGYEQYF. DNA of the CDR3: TGTGCCAGCTACGGGGAAGGGACGGGGTACGAGCAGTACTTC.

This chain connects TRBV5-1 to TRBJ1-3, with a possible D match to TRBD1 (5 bases). The CDR3 contains 17 residues. Deletions cut 3 bases from V and 9 bases from J, with 25 bases between. Per the germline V gene, CDR1 is SGHRS and CDR2 is YFSETQ. Written as DNA, the CDR3 is TGCGCCAGCAGCTCGCGAGCCGGCGGACAAGGAGATGCCACCATATATTTT. As protein: CASSSRAGGQGDATIYF.

This sequence joins TRBV10-3 and TRBJ1-2; D gene uncertain. V was clipped by 6 bases and J by 1 base, with 6 bases between them. Germline V gives CDR1 ENHRY, CDR2 SYGVKD. The CDR3 is 12 amino acids. The CDR3 DNA reads as TGTGCCATCAGGGAAGGTAACTATGGCTACACCTTC. This codes for CAIREGNYGYTF.

The V call is TRBV10-3, the J call TRBJ2-7; 8 bases fit TRBD1. CDR1 and CDR2 from the germline V gene are ENHRY and SYGVKD. The CDR3 contains 15 residues. V shed 0 bases and J 2 bases; nucleotides not matched to a gene: 3. CDR3 bases: TGTGCCATCAGTGAGTCAGGACAGGGAACCTACGAGCAGTACTTC. Protein product: CAISESGQGTYEQYF.

The rearrangement joins TRBV28 to TRBJ2-2; 8 bases fit TRBD1. The germline V gene encodes CDR1 MDHEN and CDR2 SYDVKM. V dropped 1 base and J dropped 1; count of bases not matched to a gene: 2. CDR3 size: 16 residues. The CDR3 sequence: CASSLFGTGNTGELFF. The CDR3 nucleotides read TGTGCCAGCAGTTTATTCGGGACAGGGAACACCGGGGAGCTGTTTTTT. The whole variable domain, remainder taken from reference TRBV28 and TRBJ2-2, is DVKVTQSSRYLVKRTGEKVFLECVQDMDHENMFWYRQDPGLGLRLIYFSYDVKMKEKGDIPEGYSVSREKKERFSLILESASTNQTSMYLCASSLFGTGNTGELFFGEGSRLTVL.

The CDR3 DNA reads as TGTGCCAGCAGCTTCCGGGACAGGGCCTACAATGAGCAGTTCTTC. Translation: CASSFRDRAYNEQFF. V is TRBV11-2 and J is TRBJ2-1, with 9 bases matching TRBD1. The CDR3 contains 15 residues. The trim removed 3 bases at V and 2 bases at J, leaving 2 bases unmatched. Germline lookup yields CDR1 SGHAT and CDR2 FQNNGV.

The chain couples TRBV19 to TRBJ2-3; tentative D call: TRBD2 (5 bases). The V and J ends lost 1 base and 6 bases respectively, with 8 bases between them. CDR3 length equals 13 residues. The germline gives CDR1 LNHDA, CDR2 SQIVND (reference sequence). CDR3 in DNA: TGTGCCAGTAGTATAGGTCTAGCCGATACGCAGTATTTT. Amino acid sequence: CASSIGLADTQYF.

This clone was seen more than once but under ten times. The rearrangement uses TRBV10-3 and TRBJ1-1; D is undetermined. Germline values: CDR1 ENHRY, CDR2 SYGVKD. V lost 8 bases and J lost 8, with 12 bases in between. The CDR3 is 11 amino acids. CDR3 residues: CAISSTLEAFF. The CDR3 region has the DNA TGTGCCATCTCTTCGACCCTAGAAGCTTTCTTT.

This sequence joins TRBV7-6 and TRBJ2-1; D possibly corresponds to TRBD2 (6 bases). This CDR3 is built from 16 residues. Trimming stripped 0 bases from V and 1 base from J, with 10 bases between. CDR1 and CDR2 (germline): SGHVS, FNYEAQ. In nucleotides, the CDR3 is TGTGCCAGCAGCTTAGCGTTCGGGGGATCCTACAATGAGCAGTTCTTC. Its protein is CASSLAFGGSYNEQFF. The variable domain in full, with the rest retrieved from reference TRBV7-6 and TRBJ2-1, is GAGVSQSPRYKVTKRGQDVALRCDPISGHVSLYWYRQALGQGPEFLTYFNYEAQQDKSGLPNDRFSAERPEGSISTLTIQRTEQRDSAMYRCASSLAFGGSYNEQFFGPGTRLTVL.

This rearrangement joins TRBV11-2 to TRBJ2-1; D gene unclear. Germline-derived CDR1 and CDR2 are SGHAT and FQNNGV. The CDR3 is 14 amino acids. Trimming removed 4 bases from V and 4 bases from J, with 11 bases in between. CDR3 residues: CASSSLSKYNEQFF. The CDR3 nucleotides are TGTGCCAGCAGCTCCTTATCCAAATACAATGAGCAGTTCTTC.

CDR3 in amino acids: CASSATGQFNEQFF. DNA for the CDR3: TGTGCCAGCAGTGCGACGGGACAGTTCAATGAGCAGTTCTTC. The chain uses TRBV6-5 and TRBJ2-1; 7 nucleotides align to TRBD1. V lost 5 bases to trimming and J lost 6 bases; unmatched junction nucleotides: 7. Germline values: CDR1 MNHEY, CDR2 SVGAGI. The CDR3 is 14 residues long.

Comments on this clone: Other nucleotide sequences from this sample produce the same CDR3. J is TRBJ2-7 and V is TRBV20-1; D ambiguous. The CDR3 has 11 residues. Germline assignment: CDR1 DFQATT and CDR2 SNEGSKA (reference sequence). The ends were cut back, 3 bases at V and 10 bases at J, with 13 bases in the middle. The CDR3 protein is CSASLGGVQYF. CDR3 coding DNA: TGCAGTGCTAGTCTGGGCGGCGTACAGTACTTC.

The chain combines TRBV2 with TRBJ2-5; D perhaps matches TRBD1 (6 bases). Germline lookup yields CDR1 SNHLY and CDR2 FYNNEI. This CDR3 is built from 11 residues. V lost 4 bases to trimming and J lost 11 bases, with 11 bases between them. CDR3 DNA: TGTGCCAGCAGTGTAGGGGGAGAGCAGTACTTC. Its protein product is CASSVGGEQYF.

V is TRBV4-3 and J is TRBJ2-1; D uncertain. The CDR3 loop spans 11 amino acids. V lost 1 base and J lost 9, with 4 bases in between. Germline CDR1 and CDR2: LGHNA and YSLEER. CDR3 coding DNA: TGCGCCAGCAGCCAAGCGGCTGAGCAGTTCTTC. As protein: CASSQAAEQFF.

The rearrangement joins TRBV27 to TRBJ2-5; TRBD2 aligns across 7 bases. Looked up from germline, CDR1 is MNHEY and CDR2 is SMNVEV (reference sequence). The J segment lost 5 bases and the V segment lost 2 bases, leaving 2 bases of the junction unmatched. The CDR3 runs to 13 residues. The CDR3 sequence is CASSLGGGETQYF. DNA for the CDR3: TGTGCCAGCAGTTTAGGGGGAGGGGAGACCCAGTACTTC.

This clone was seen a handful of times. The chain is built from TRBV6-1 and TRBJ1-5; possibly TRBD1 for D (6 bases). Germline lookup yields CDR1 MNHNS and CDR2 SASEGT. Trimming shortened V by 6 bases and J by 6 bases, and 18 bases separated the two germline ends. The CDR3 extends over 15 amino acids. The CDR3 loop reads CASSPETRGAQPQHF. CDR3 DNA sequence: TGTGCCAGCAGCCCCGAGACCCGGGGGGCTCAGCCCCAGCATTTT.

The gene calls are TRBV7-7 and TRBJ2-3; D may be TRBD1 (5 bases). Trimming cost V 5 bases and J 1 base, with 16 bases left between them. The CDR3 consists of 16 residues. CDR1 and CDR2 (germline): SSHAT, FNYEAQ (reference sequence). CDR3 coding DNA: TGTGCCAGCAGCCGAGGCTCAGGGTTGGGCACAGATACGCAGTATTTT. It encodes CASSRGSGLGTDTQYF. The entire variable domain, with the rest obtained from reference TRBV7-7 and TRBJ2-3, is as follows: GAGVSQSPRYKVTKRGQDVTLRCDPISSHATLYWYQQALGQGPEFLTYFNYEAQPDKSGLPSDRFSAERPEGSISTLTIQRTEQRDSAMYRCASSRGSGLGTDTQYFGPGTRLTVL.

This chain joins TRBV28 and TRBJ1-2, with D possibly TRBD1 on 5 matching bases. The CDR3 totals 13 residues. V shed 6 bases and J shed 5 bases, with 13 bases lying between them. Germline CDR1 is MDHEN and CDR2 is SYDVKM. CDR3 coding DNA: TGTGCCAGCAGAACCGGGACCGTGTATGGCTACACCTTC. Its translation is CASRTGTVYGYTF.

The chain joins TRBV6-5 to TRBJ2-7; the match to TRBD1 covers 9 bases. The ends lost 6 bases at V and 3 bases at J; junction bases unmatched: 9. The germline CDR1 and CDR2 sequences are MNHEY and SVGAGI. This CDR3 region has 15 residues. The chain's CDR3 is CASRRRTGDNYEQYF. CDR3 in DNA: TGTGCCAGCAGGCGAAGGACAGGGGACAACTACGAGCAGTACTTC.